The clone carrying this TCR beta chain appeared a single time. The V gene end was trimmed by 6 bases and the J gene end by 4 bases; junction bases not matched to a gene: 6. From germline, CDR1 is WSHSY and CDR2 SAAADI. The CDR3 is 14 amino acids. As processed by the authors: Estimation of nucleated cell counts was performed using reference gene primer amplification. Method: immunoSEQ multiplex PCR; TCRdb's copy keeps in-frame clones and lacks some. Clone size and the V and J calls come from that table; the DNA yielded D and trimming. The data contain hundreds of thousands of clones, around 90% of them singletons. The data were obtained in a study of blood T cell repertoires in COVID-19. Study information: Researchers got acute and convalescent COVID-19 samples from the United States, Italy and Spain. Nucleic acid was either cDNA or gDNA, and it came from T cells, B-cell-depleted T cells, or PBMCs.

The specimen sequenced was peripheral blood. This clonotype was obtained from a woman younger than 35 who had recovered from COVID-19. The J gene is TRBJ1-1, the V gene TRBV10-2; 9 bases map to TRBD1. CDR3 in amino acids: CASSHPGQGTEAFF. The CDR3 nucleotides are TGCGCCAGCAGCCACCCGGGACAGGGCACTGAAGCTTTCTTT.